The T cell receptor (beta chain) under discussion was sequenced for a study of control samples from healthy donors and cancer patients. Germline CDR1 MGHRA, CDR2 YSYEKL. The germline V and J ends were trimmed by 4 bases and 8 bases, with 15 bases remaining between them. The CDR3 spans 14 residues. The table came from immunoSEQ multiplex PCR; TCRdb's copy has only in-frame clones and leaves some out. Found here are a few hundred thousand clones, 90% of them singletons; the top ten hold just under 6.5%. The gene calls are TRBV4-1 and TRBJ2-1, with D hard to call. The sequenced sample was PBMCs. The source is a man in his forties with head and neck cancer. DNA of the CDR3: TGCGCCAGCAGCCCGCAACATAGAATCCATGAGCAGTTCTTC. Translation gives CASSPQHRIHEQFF.